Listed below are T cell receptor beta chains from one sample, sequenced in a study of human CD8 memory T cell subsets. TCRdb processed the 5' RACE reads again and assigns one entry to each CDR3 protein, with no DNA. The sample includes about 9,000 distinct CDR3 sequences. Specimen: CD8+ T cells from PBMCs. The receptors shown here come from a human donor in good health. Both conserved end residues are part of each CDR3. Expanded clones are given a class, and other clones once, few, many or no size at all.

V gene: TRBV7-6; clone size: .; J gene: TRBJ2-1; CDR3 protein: CASSLERLYNEQFF
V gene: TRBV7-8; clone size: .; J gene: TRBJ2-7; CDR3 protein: CASSLAGTSGEQYF
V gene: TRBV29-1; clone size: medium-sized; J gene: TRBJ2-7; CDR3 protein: CSVGTGTSVSYEQYF
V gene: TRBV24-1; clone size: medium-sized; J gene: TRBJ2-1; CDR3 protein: CATSDLTLSSYNEQFF
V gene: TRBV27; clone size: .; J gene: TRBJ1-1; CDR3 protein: CASSLSTGTNTEAFF
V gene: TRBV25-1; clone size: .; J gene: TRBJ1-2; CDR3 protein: CASSEYTPRAGGYGYTF
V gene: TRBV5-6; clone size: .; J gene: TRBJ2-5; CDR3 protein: CASSPRRDRGRETQYF
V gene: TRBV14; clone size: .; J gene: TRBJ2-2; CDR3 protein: CASSRTSGNTGELFF
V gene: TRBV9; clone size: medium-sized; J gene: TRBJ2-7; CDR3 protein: CASSDTGGPYEQYF
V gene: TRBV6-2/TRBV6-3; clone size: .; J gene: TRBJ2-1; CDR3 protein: CASSWVNEQFF
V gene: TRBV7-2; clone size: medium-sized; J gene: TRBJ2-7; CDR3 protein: CASSLRFHEQYF
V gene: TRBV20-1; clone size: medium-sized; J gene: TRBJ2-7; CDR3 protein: CSARFFDTPYEQYF
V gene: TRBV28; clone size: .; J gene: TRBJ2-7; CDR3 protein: CASSFNLNVEQYF
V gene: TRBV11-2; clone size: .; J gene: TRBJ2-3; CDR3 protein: CASSPPRAGVPDTQYF
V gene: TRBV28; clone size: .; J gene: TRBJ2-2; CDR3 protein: CASSLLLADRTDLAGVTGELFF
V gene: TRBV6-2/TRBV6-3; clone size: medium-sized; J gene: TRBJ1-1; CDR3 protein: CASSYGLSVTEAFF
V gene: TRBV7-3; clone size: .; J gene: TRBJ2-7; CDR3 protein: CASSLIGAREPDEQYF
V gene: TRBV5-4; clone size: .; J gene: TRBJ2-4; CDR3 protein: CASSLGLRGSKNIQYF
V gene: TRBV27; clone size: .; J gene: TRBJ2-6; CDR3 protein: CASSLVVGSAGANVLTF
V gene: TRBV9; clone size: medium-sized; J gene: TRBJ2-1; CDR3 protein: CASSVGGWNTGNEQFF
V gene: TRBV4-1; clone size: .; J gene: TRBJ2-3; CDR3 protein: CASSQEGVSTDTQYF
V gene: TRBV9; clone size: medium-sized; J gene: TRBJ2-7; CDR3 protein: CASSVGQGGEQYF
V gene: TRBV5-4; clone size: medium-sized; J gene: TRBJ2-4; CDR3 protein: CASSLGDLGRNIQYF
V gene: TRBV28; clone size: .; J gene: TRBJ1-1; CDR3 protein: CATMEYRDREAEAFF
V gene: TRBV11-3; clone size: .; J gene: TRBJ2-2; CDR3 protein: CASSLAGGELFF
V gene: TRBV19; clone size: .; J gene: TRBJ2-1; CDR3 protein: CASSMGAYNEQFF
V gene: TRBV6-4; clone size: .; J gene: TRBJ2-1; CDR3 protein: CASSDSDRNEQFF
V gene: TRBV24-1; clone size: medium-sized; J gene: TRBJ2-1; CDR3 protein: CATRGGPHFEQFF
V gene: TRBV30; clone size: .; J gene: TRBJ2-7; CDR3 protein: CAWSVGQGNEQYF
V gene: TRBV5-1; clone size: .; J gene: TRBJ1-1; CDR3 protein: CATRLGNTEAFF
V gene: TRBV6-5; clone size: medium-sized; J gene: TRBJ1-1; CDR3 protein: CASSYSIDSTRAEAFF
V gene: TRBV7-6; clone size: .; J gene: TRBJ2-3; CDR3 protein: CASSSALGPATDTQYF
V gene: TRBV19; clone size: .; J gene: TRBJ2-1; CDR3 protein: CASSLLDRGQNEQFF
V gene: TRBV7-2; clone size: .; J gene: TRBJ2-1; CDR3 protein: CASSLVLAENNEQFF
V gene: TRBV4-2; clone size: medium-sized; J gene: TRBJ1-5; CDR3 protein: CASSQAAASNQPQHF
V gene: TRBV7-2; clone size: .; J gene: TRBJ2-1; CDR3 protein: CASSLGVLPEQFF
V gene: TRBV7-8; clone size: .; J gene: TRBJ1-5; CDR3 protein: CASSLGGPWTPNQPQHF
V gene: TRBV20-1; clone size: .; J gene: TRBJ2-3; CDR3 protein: CSAEGARPTDTQYF
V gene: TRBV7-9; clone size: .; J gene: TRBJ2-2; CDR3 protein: CASSPGGGELFF
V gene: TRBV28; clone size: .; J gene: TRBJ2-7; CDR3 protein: CASSLRLAVGEQYF
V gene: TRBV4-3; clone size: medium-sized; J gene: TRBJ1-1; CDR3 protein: CASSQYLSGTNTEAFF
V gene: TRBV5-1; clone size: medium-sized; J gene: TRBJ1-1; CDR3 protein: CASSLGLNTEAFF
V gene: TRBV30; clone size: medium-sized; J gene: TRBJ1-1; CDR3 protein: CAWSVQGPEAFF
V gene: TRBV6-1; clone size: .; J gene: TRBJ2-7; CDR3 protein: CAIGSGSSYEQYF
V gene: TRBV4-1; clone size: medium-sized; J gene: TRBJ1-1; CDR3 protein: CASSQTVEMNTEAFF
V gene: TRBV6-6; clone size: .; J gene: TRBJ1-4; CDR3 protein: CASRHLEYWEKLFF
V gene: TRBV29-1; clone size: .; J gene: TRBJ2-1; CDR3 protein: CSVPRSLTSGIYNEQFF
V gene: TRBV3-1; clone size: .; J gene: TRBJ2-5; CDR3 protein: CASSPSDGAAAQYF
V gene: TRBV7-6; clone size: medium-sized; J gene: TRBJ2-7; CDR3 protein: CASSPAGGYYEQYF
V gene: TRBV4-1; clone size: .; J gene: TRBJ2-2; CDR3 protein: CASSHRRENTGELFF
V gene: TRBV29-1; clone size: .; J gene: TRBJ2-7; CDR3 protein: CSASGTGAYEQYF
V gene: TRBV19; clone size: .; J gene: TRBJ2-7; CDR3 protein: CASSIFRGNSYEQYF
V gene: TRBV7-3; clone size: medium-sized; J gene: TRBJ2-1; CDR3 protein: CASSSTGSPYNEQFF
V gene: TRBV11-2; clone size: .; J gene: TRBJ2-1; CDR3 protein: CASSLDSSAYNEQFF